Presented here are 8 T cell receptor beta chains from one specimen sequenced in a study of blood T cell repertoires in COVID-19. Method: immunoSEQ multiplex PCR; TCRdb's copy keeps in-frame clones and lacks some. The table includes a few hundred thousand clones, roughly 85% detected once. Sequencing was carried out using PBMCs or T cells enriched from blood (not recorded which). The receptor source for this set is a woman aged 45 to 65 who had been exposed to COVID-19.

This clone was recorded once. The chain carries TRBV27 and TRBJ1-1, with D possibly TRBD1 on 5 matching bases. Germline lookup yields CDR1 MNHEY and CDR2 SMNVEV (reference sequence). V was pared by 5 bases and J by 1 base, with 26 bases between. This CDR3 comprises 19 residues. The CDR3 protein is CASSPYFGLQAGKNTEAFF. For the CDR3, the DNA is TGTGCCAGCAGTCCCTACTTTGGGTTACAGGCCGGAAAGAACACTGAAGCTTTCTTT.

This clone was seen more than once but under ten times. The gene calls are TRBV4-1 and TRBJ1-2, with 8 bases aligning to TRBD1. Germline lookup yields CDR1 MGHRA and CDR2 YSYEKL. This CDR3 is built from 17 residues. J lost 0 bases, V lost 3 bases, and 9 bases had no gene match. Here the CDR3 reads CASSQTMDRASNYGYTF. CDR3 DNA: TGCGCCAGCAGCCAGACCATGGACAGGGCTTCTAACTATGGCTACACCTTC.

In this sample, this clone turned up once. The CDR3 bases are TGTGCCACCAGGTGTGCGGGACAGGGAGGCGGAAACACCATATATTTT. This sequence encodes CATRCAGQGGGNTIYF. The rearrangement uses TRBV19 and TRBJ1-3, with TRBD1 matching 9 bases. The CDR3 covers 16 residues. Germline CDR1 reads LNHDA; CDR2 reads SQIVND (reference sequence). Unmatched junction bases numbered 14, after V lost 10 bases and J lost 4 bases.

The CDR3 region is CASSPSGSNYGYTF. CDR3 in DNA: TGTGCCAGCAGCCCGAGCGGATCTAACTATGGCTACACCTTC. V is TRBV5-4 and J is TRBJ1-2, with D unclear. The germline gives CDR1 SGHNT, CDR2 YYREEE (reference sequence). The CDR3 spans 14 residues. V was cut by 4 bases and J by 0 bases, with 10 bases left in between. Drawing the rest from reference TRBV5-4 and TRBJ1-2, the complete variable domain is ETGVTQSPTHLIKTRGQQVTLRCSSQSGHNTVSWYQQALGQGPQFIFQYYREEENGRGNFPPRFSGLQFPNYSSELNVNALELDDSALYLCASSPSGSNYGYTFGSGTRLTVV.

This clone has only one observation. V is TRBV19 and J is TRBJ1-2; 10 bases map to TRBD1. Unmatched junction bases numbered 7, after V lost 4 bases and J lost 8 bases. The CDR3 has 14 residues. CDR1 and CDR2 (germline): LNHDA, SQIVND (reference sequence). In nucleotides, the CDR3 is TGTGCCAGTAGTACCCAGACAGGGGGCGGCGGCTACACCTTC. It is translated as CASSTQTGGGGYTF.

The V call is TRBV7-2, the J call TRBJ2-7, with D possibly TRBD1 on 6 matching bases. The CDR3 is 14 amino acids. The V gene lost 7 bases and the J gene lost 5 bases, with 18 bases spanning the gap. Germline assignment: CDR1 SGHTA and CDR2 FQGNSA. Here the CDR3 reads CASTYRASSNEQYF. For the CDR3, the DNA is TGTGCCAGCACCTACAGGGCTTCGAGTAACGAGCAGTACTTC.

The gene calls are TRBV24-1 and TRBJ2-3, with 7 nucleotides matching TRBD2. The germline gives CDR1 KGHDR, CDR2 SFDVKD. CDR3 length: 14 residues. V was pared by 9 bases and J by 0 bases, with 5 bases of the junction left unmatched. The CDR3 loop reads CATGSAGSTDTQYF. The CDR3 nucleotides read TGTGCCACCGGTTCAGCGGGGAGCACAGATACGCAGTATTTT.

The V gene is TRBV12-3 or TRBV12-4, the J gene TRBJ2-5; D might be TRBD2 (6 bases). The CDR3 loop spans 13 amino acids. V was clipped by 3 bases and J by 6 bases, with 11 bases between them. The chain's CDR3 is CASSLVGGQTQYF. The CDR3 coding sequence is TGTGCCAGCAGTTTGGTGGGAGGTCAGACCCAGTACTTC.